These 21 T cell receptor beta chains were all obtained from the same sample, sequenced in a study of OX40 agonist ivuxolimab in advanced cancers. Repertoires were generated with immunoSEQ multiplex PCR, while TCRdb's copy carries only in-frame clones and drops some. Of fewer than 75,000 clones in the sample, roughly 87% are singletons; the top ten hold more than 2.5%. The material sequenced was CD4+ or CD8+ T cells sorted from blood, taken in a trial of the OX40 agonist ivuxolimab. Receptor source: an adult with an advanced solid tumor such as melanoma, head and neck, liver or kidney cancer.

The gene calls are TRBV7-2 and TRBJ2-7; D remains ambiguous. The CDR3 is 14 residues long. Per germline, CDR1 SGHTA and CDR2 FQGNSA. V was clipped by 4 bases and J by 2 bases, with 12 bases between them. CDR3 coding DNA: TGTGCCAGCAGCTACTCGACGGGCCCCTACGAGCAGTACTTC. This codes for CASSYSTGPYEQYF. Full variable domain (outside the CDR3, taken from reference TRBV7-2 and TRBJ2-7): GAGVSQSPSNKVTEKGKDVELRCDPISGHTALYWYRQSLGQGLEFLIYFQGNSAPDKSGLPSDRFSAERTGGSVSTLTIQRTQQEDSAVYLCASSYSTGPYEQYFGPGTRLTVT.

J is TRBJ2-2 and V is TRBV6-5, with a possible D match to TRBD2 (5 bases). CDR3 length: 13 residues. Germline-derived CDR1 and CDR2 are MNHEY and SVGAGI. Trimming cost V 4 bases and J 3 bases, with 6 bases left between them. CDR3 in amino acids: CASSSGYTGELFF. CDR3 DNA sequence: TGTGCCAGCAGTTCGGGATACACCGGGGAGCTGTTTTTT.

V usage is TRBV15 and J usage is TRBJ2-3; 10 nucleotides agree with TRBD2. Germline CDR1 reads LNHNV; CDR2 reads YYDKDF (reference sequence). CDR3 length: 14 residues. J gave up 6 bases and V 3 bases, and 3 bases lay outside the gene matches. The CDR3 loop reads CATSRGLASDTQYF. As DNA, the CDR3 is TGTGCCACCAGCAGGGGACTAGCGTCTGATACGCAGTATTTT.

In its sample, this clone was seen a few times. This sequence joins TRBV30 and TRBJ1-5; 7 bases map to TRBD1. Germline V gene data show CDR1 as GTSNPN and CDR2 as SVGIG (reference sequence). Trimming at V came to 2 bases and at J to 2 bases, leaving 18 bases not matched to a gene. There are 19 residues in the CDR3. CDR3 nucleotide sequence: TGTGCCTGGAGTCTATCTGACAGGGTAGGGGCATTTGGCAATCAGCCCCAGCATTTT. It codes for CAWSLSDRVGAFGNQPQHF.

J is TRBJ2-3 and V is TRBV9, with D unclear. This CDR3 contains 15 residues. Deletions cut 0 bases from V and 3 bases from J, with 11 bases between. The V gene's germline CDR1 is SGDLS and CDR2 YYNGEE. The CDR3 is CASSVDPSRTDTQYF. The CDR3 bases are TGTGCCAGCAGCGTAGATCCTAGTCGTACAGATACGCAGTATTTT.

This rearrangement joins TRBV5-4 to TRBJ2-5, with unresolved D. The V end lost 1 base, the J end lost 7 bases, and 14 bases lay between the germline ends. CDR1 SGHNT and CDR2 YYREEE come from the germline V gene (reference sequence). CDR3 length: 14 amino acids. The CDR3 nucleotides read TGTGCCAGCAGCTTGACCCAAGAGTCCAGGACCCAGTACTTC. Residues: CASSLTQESRTQYF. The full variable domain, completed using reference TRBV5-4 and TRBJ2-5, is ETGVTQSPTHLIKTRGQQVTLRCSSQSGHNTVSWYQQALGQGPQFIFQYYREEENGRGNFPPRFSGLQFPNYSSELNVNALELDDSALYLCASSLTQESRTQYFGPGTRLLVL.

In regard to this clone: Other DNA variants within this sample encode the same CDR3. Here the CDR3 reads CASSPGLAGGEQFF. The CDR3 nucleotides read TGTGCCAGCTCACCCGGACTAGCGGGAGGTGAGCAGTTCTTC. The chain employs TRBV18 and TRBJ2-1; 14 nucleotides agree with TRBD2. V lost 3 bases to trimming and J lost 9 bases; unmatched junction nucleotides: 1. The CDR3 length is 14 residues. Germline V gene data show CDR1 as KGHSH and CDR2 as LQKENI.

The genes are TRBV4-1 and TRBJ2-5; 8 bases are a match to TRBD1. TRBJ2-7 matches the DNA end more closely, so the J call is doubtful. Germline loops: CDR1 MGHRA, CDR2 YSYEKL. This CDR3 is 16 amino acids long. The CDR3 nucleotides read TGCGCCAGCAGCACGCTCGGGGACAGGACCACCTACGAGCAGTACTTC. It codes for CASSTLGDRTTYEQYF.

The V and J genes are TRBV11-1 and TRBJ2-2; D is perhaps TRBD2 (5 bases). This CDR3 region has 13 residues. V shed 10 bases and J shed 5 bases, with 14 bases lying between them. Germline assignment: CDR1 SGHAT and CDR2 FQDESV (reference sequence). The CDR3 loop reads CATKFRETGELFF. CDR3 bases: TGTGCCACCAAGTTCCGGGAAACCGGGGAGCTGTTTTTT. The full variable domain, rest sourced from reference TRBV11-1 and TRBJ2-2, is EAEVAQSPRYKITEKSQAVAFWCDPISGHATLYWYRQILGQGPELLVQFQDESVVDDSQLPKDRFSAERLKGVDSTLKIQPAELGDSAMYLCATKFRETGELFFGEGSRLTVL.

The rearrangement uses TRBV7-9 and TRBJ2-7, with D perhaps being TRBD1 or TRBD2 (5 bases each). Per germline, CDR1 SEHNR and CDR2 FQNEAQ (reference sequence). With 1 base removed from V and 1 base from J, the gap between germline ends came to 14 bases. The CDR3 contains 16 residues. Here the CDR3 reads CASSLDGGEWSYEQYF. The CDR3 DNA sequence: TGTGCCAGCAGCTTAGATGGGGGAGAATGGTCCTACGAGCAGTACTTC.

The genes are TRBV11-2 and TRBJ2-1, with D possibly being TRBD2 (5 bases). Germline-derived CDR1 and CDR2 are SGHAT and FQNNGV. The V end was cut by 5 bases, the J end by 10 bases, with 15 bases between. The CDR3 loop spans 13 amino acids. CDR3 region: CASSISDYLEQFF. CDR3 coding DNA: TGTGCCAGCAGCATAAGTGACTATCTAGAGCAGTTCTTC. The entire variable domain, with the rest obtained from reference TRBV11-2 and TRBJ2-1, is as follows: EAGVAQSPRYKIIEKRQSVAFWCNPISGHATLYWYQQILGQGPKLLIQFQNNGVVDDSQLPKDRFSAERLKGVDSTLKIQPAKLEDSAVYLCASSISDYLEQFFGPGTRLTVL.

The genes are TRBV6-6 and TRBJ1-5; no reliable D call. In germline, CDR1 is MNHNY, CDR2 SVGAGI (reference sequence). The ends were cut back, 5 bases at V and 4 bases at J, with 9 bases in the middle. The CDR3 is made up of 13 amino acids. CDR3 in amino acids: CASSLNTNQPQHF. The CDR3, as DNA: TGTGCCAGCAGTCTGAATACTAATCAGCCCCAGCATTTT.

This sequence joins TRBV2 and TRBJ2-7; TRBD1 might be the D (6 bases). The ends were cut back, 6 bases at V and 4 bases at J, with 7 bases in the middle. The CDR3 spans 11 residues. Germline V CDR1 and CDR2: SNHLY, FYNNEI. CDR3 DNA: TGTGCCAGCAGCACAGGGTACGAGCAGTACTTC. As protein: CASSTGYEQYF.

The rearrangement uses TRBV4-3 and TRBJ2-1, with D hard to call. V was clipped by 0 bases and J by 1 base, with 7 bases between them. CDR1 and CDR2 from the germline V gene are LGHNA and YSLEER. This CDR3 has 15 residues. CDR3 nucleotides: TGCGCCAGCAGCCAAGAAGCAGCATCCTACAATGAGCAGTTCTTC. It codes for CASSQEAASYNEQFF.

This chain connects TRBV7-2 to TRBJ2-1; D uncertain. V lost 1 base and J lost 5, with 21 bases in between. Germline V gene lookup returns CDR1 SGHTA and CDR2 FQGNSA. The CDR3 runs to 18 residues. Here the CDR3 reads CASSLVSFAVGLNNEQFF. The CDR3 DNA is TGTGCCAGCAGCTTAGTTTCCTTCGCGGTTGGGCTTAACAATGAGCAGTTCTTC.

J is TRBJ1-2 and V is TRBV30, with D tentatively TRBD1 (6 bases). There are 14 residues in the CDR3. From germline, CDR1 is GTSNPN and CDR2 SVGIG (reference sequence). V dropped 2 bases and J dropped 0 bases, with 10 bases sitting between them. The CDR3 is CAWSRTETNYGYTF. The CDR3 DNA reads as TGTGCCTGGAGTAGGACAGAGACTAACTATGGCTACACCTTC.

The CDR3 protein is CASSPGLFQPQHF. DNA for the CDR3: TGTGCCAGTAGTCCTGGGTTATTTCAGCCCCAGCATTTT. The chain employs TRBV19 and TRBJ1-5, with unresolved D. CDR1 and CDR2 from the germline V gene are LNHDA and SQIVND (reference sequence). The germline V and J ends were trimmed by 5 bases and 6 bases, with 11 bases remaining between them. The CDR3 extends over 13 amino acids.

The chain carries TRBV10-3 and TRBJ2-7; 9 bases line up with TRBD1. This CDR3 contains 14 residues. Germline lookup yields CDR1 ENHRY and CDR2 SYGVKD. Trimming removed 7 bases from V and 2 bases from J; junction bases left unmatched: 6. CDR3 region: CAINPGQGAYEQYF. In DNA, the CDR3 is TGTGCCATCAACCCGGGACAGGGAGCCTACGAGCAGTACTTC.

The CDR3 nucleotides are TGTGCCAGCAGCTTAGGGCGCGGGGGTTTTGGAGAGACCCAGTACTTC. Translation: CASSLGRGGFGETQYF. The chain recombines TRBV7-9 with TRBJ2-5; 7 nucleotides align to TRBD2. V lost 1 base to trimming and J lost 4 bases; unmatched junction nucleotides: 9. In germline, CDR1 is SEHNR, CDR2 FQNEAQ (reference sequence). The CDR3 runs to 16 residues.

The chain carries TRBV19 and TRBJ2-4; D remains ambiguous. The V and J ends lost 6 bases and 8 bases respectively, with 14 bases between them. The CDR3 covers 13 residues. From germline, CDR1 is LNHDA and CDR2 SQIVND (reference sequence). The CDR3 DNA follows: TGTGCCAGTAGAGTCCCGGGTTCAGACATTCAGTACTTC. Translating it yields CASRVPGSDIQYF.

This CDR3 reads CASSLDMPAYEQYF. The CDR3 DNA sequence: TGTGCCAGCAGCTTAGATATGCCCGCCTACGAGCAGTACTTC. This chain links TRBV11-2 with TRBJ2-7; D not certain. Trimming removed 0 bases from V and 2 bases from J, with 8 bases in between. This CDR3 comprises 14 residues. Germline lookup yields CDR1 SGHAT and CDR2 FQNNGV.